This TCR beta chain came from a study of blood T cell repertoires in COVID-19. Background on the study: Samples came from the United States, Italy and Spain, spanning acute and convalescent COVID-19. PBMCs, B-cell-depleted T cells, or T cells provided the cDNA or gDNA that made up the material.

In the study's own analysis: Reference gene primer amplification in the assay estimated nucleated cell counts. The repertoire was sequenced with immunoSEQ multiplex PCR; TCRdb's copy has only in-frame clones and lacks some. V, J and clone size are taken as reported in that table, and D and trimming were inferred from the DNA itself. This repertoire shows around 99,000 clones, 75% to 90% found once; its top ten account for 5.5% to 8.5%. With 6 bases clipped from V and 5 bases from J, the junction kept 6 bases outside the gene matches. Germline V lookup: CDR1 MNHEY, CDR2 SVGAGI. The length of the CDR3 is 13 residues.

The chain is built from TRBV6-5 and TRBJ1-2; 7 bases are a match to TRBD1. Source material: peripheral blood. This TCR came from a woman in her fifties or sixties with acute or convalescent COVID-19. The CDR3 sequence is CASRYTGVYGYTF. CDR3 coding DNA: TGTGCCAGCAGATATACAGGGGTGTATGGCTACACCTTC.